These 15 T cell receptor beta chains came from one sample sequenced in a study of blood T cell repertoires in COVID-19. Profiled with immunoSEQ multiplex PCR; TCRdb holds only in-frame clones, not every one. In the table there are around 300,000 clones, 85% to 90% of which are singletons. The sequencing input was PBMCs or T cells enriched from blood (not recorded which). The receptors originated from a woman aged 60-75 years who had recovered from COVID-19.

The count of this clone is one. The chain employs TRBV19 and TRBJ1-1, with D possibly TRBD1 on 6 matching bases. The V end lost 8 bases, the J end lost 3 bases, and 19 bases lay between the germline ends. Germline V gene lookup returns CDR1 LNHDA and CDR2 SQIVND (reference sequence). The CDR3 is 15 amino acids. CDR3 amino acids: CASQKVGGPHTEAFF. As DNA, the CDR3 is TGTGCCAGTCAGAAAGTGGGGGGGCCTCACACTGAAGCTTTCTTT.

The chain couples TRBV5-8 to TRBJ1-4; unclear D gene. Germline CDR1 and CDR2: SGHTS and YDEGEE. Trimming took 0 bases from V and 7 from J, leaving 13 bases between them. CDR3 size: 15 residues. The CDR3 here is CASSLGSGFREKLFF. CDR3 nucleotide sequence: TGTGCCAGCAGCTTGGGGTCCGGGTTTCGTGAAAAACTGTTTTTT.

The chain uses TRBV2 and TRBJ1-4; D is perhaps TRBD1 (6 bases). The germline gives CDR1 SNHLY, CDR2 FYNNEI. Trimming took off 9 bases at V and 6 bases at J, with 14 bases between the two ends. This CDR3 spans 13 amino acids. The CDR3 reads CASFTGLDEKLFF. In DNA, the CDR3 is TGTGCCAGTTTTACAGGGTTGGATGAAAAACTGTTTTTT.

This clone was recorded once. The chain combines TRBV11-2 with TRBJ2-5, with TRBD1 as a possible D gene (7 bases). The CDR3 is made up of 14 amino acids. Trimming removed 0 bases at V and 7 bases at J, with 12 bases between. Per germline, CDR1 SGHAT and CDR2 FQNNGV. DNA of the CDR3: TGTGCCAGCAGCTTAGATGCAGGGGGAGGGACCCAGTACTTC. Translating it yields CASSLDAGGGTQYF.

The CDR3: CASSLALALDNEQFF. CDR3 nucleotides: TGTGCCAGCAGCTTAGCACTAGCCCTCGACAATGAGCAGTTCTTC. The J gene is TRBJ2-1, the V gene TRBV7-9, with a possible D match to TRBD2 (6 bases). CDR1 and CDR2 (germline): SEHNR, FQNEAQ (reference sequence). The CDR3 totals 15 residues. The V end was cut by 0 bases, the J end by 5 bases, with 11 bases between.

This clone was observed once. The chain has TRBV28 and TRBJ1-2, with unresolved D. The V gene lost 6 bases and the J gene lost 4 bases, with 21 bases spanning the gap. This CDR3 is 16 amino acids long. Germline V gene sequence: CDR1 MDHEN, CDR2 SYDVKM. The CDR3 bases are TGTGCCAGCAGCACGGCTGCACAGCGGGCAAGCTATGGCTACACCTTC. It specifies CASSTAAQRASYGYTF.

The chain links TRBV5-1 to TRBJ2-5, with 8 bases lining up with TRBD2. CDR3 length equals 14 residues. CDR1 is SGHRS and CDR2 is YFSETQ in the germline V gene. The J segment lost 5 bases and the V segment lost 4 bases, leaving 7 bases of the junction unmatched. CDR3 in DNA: TGCGCCAGCAGCACGGGACTAGGGGGGGAGACCCAGTACTTC. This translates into CASSTGLGGETQYF. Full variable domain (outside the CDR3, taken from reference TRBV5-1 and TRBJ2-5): KAGVTQTPRYLIKTRGQQVTLSCSPISGHRSVSWYQQTPGQGLQFLFEYFSETQRNKGNFPGRFSGRQFSNSRSEMNVSTLELGDSALYLCASSTGLGGETQYFGPGTRLLVL.

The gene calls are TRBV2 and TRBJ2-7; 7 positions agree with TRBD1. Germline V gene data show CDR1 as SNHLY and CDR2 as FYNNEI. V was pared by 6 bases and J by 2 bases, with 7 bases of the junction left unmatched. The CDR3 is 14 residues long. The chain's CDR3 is CASSLQGWTYEQYF. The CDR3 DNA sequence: TGTGCCAGCAGCCTACAGGGGTGGACCTACGAGCAGTACTTC.

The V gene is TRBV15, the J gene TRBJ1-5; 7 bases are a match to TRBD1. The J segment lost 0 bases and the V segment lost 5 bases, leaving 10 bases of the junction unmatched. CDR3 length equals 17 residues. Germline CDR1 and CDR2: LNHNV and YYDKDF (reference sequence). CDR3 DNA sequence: TGTGCCACCAGCCCCCCGCCCGGGACAGCTAGCAATCAGCCCCAGCATTTT. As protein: CATSPPPGTASNQPQHF.

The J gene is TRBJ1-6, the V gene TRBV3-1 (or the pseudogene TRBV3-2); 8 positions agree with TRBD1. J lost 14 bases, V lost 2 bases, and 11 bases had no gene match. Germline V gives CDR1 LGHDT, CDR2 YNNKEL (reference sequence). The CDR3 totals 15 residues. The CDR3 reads CASSQISGTGFSLHF. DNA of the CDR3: TGTGCCAGCAGCCAAATCTCCGGGACAGGCTTTTCCCTCCACTTT.

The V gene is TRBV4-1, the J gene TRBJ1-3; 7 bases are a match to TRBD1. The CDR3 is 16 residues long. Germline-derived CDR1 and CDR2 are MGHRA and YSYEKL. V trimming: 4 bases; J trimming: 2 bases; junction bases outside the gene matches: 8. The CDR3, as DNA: TGCGCCAGCAGCCTCCGACAGGGTGCTACTGGAAACACCATATATTTT. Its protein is CASSLRQGATGNTIYF.

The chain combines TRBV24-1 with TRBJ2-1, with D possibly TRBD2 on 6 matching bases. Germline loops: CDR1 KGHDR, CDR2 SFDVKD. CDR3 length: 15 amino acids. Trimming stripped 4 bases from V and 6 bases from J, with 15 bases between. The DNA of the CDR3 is TGTGCCACCAGTGACCCCACCCCGGGGGTCAATGAGCAGTTCTTC. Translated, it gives CATSDPTPGVNEQFF.

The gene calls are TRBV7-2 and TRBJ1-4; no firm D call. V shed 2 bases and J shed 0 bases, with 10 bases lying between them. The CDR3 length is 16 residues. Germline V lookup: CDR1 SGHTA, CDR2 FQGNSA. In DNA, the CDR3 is TGTGCCAGCAGCTTATACGGGATGGCAACTAATGAAAAACTGTTTTTT. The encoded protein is CASSLYGMATNEKLFF.

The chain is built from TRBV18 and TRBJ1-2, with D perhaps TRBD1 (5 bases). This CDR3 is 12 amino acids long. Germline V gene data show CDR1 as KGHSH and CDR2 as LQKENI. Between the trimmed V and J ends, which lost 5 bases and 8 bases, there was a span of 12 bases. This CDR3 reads CASSSMGRGYTF. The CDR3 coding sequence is TGTGCCAGCTCATCGATGGGGCGGGGCTACACCTTC.

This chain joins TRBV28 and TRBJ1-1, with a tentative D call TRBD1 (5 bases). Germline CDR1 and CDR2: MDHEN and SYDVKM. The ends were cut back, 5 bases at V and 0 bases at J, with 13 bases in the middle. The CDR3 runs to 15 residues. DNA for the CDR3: TGTGCCAGCAGTCTCCCTCACAGGATGAACACTGAAGCTTTCTTT. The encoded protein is CASSLPHRMNTEAFF.